This TCR beta chain was obtained from a study of CD8+CD57+ T cells in acquired aplastic anemia. The sequenced patients had an expansion of CD8+CD57+ cells seen by flow cytometry. Concerning this clonotype itself: The antigen is unknown.

According to the study, genomic DNA was the template for TCR beta VDJ and CDR3 profiling. TCRdb recomputed calls from the reads with MiXCR, one row per CDR3 protein. The sample shows over 150,000 distinct CDR3 sequences, approximately 52% of them seen only once. Regarding the study as a whole: Patients and controls had in common 25 to 30 CD8+ CDR3 sequences.

The receptor comes from a human donor with aplastic anemia. Sequenced input: sorted CD4+, CD8+, or CD8+CD57+ T cells (not recorded which) from PBMCs.

CDR3 in amino acids: CASGRDTYEQYF. DNA of the CDR3: TGCGCCAGCGGACGCGATACCTACGAGCAGTACTTC. V is TRBV10-1 and J is TRBJ2-7; unclear D gene. The V gene lost 8 bases and the J gene lost 2 bases, with 10 bases spanning the gap. This CDR3 comprises 12 residues. Germline assignment: CDR1 WNHNN and CDR2 SYGVQD (reference sequence).